The 26 T cell receptor beta chains given below trace back to one sample, sequenced in a study of PD-1 blockade in classical Hodgkin lymphoma. Each patient relapsed following autologous stem cell transplantation, and prior brentuximab vedotin exposure differed. Measured with immunoSEQ multiplex PCR; TCRdb has only the in-frame clones, and not every one. The sample carries more than 45,000 clones, around 93% recorded once. The sample in question was peripheral blood mononuclear cells (PBMCs), obtained before the second cycle of nivolumab. These receptors all stem from a human donor with classical Hodgkin lymphoma.

This rearrangement joins TRBV11-3 to TRBJ2-3; no firm D call. The CDR3 sequence is 13 residues long. V was cut by 6 bases and J by 2 bases, with 9 bases left in between. Germline-derived CDR1 and CDR2 are SGHNT and YENEEA. The CDR3 here is CASRGSHTDTQYF. CDR3 DNA sequence: TGTGCCAGCAGGGGCAGCCACACAGATACGCAGTATTTT.

The V and J genes are TRBV7-9 and TRBJ2-7, with 7 bases lining up with TRBD2. This CDR3 is 14 amino acids long. Per germline, CDR1 SEHNR and CDR2 FQNEAQ (reference sequence). The ends lost 8 bases at V and 3 bases at J; junction bases unmatched: 10. The CDR3 sequence is CASAPGLPSYEQYF. The CDR3 DNA reads TGTGCCAGCGCCCCGGGACTACCGAGCTACGAGCAGTACTTC.

The chain couples TRBV4-2 to TRBJ1-4; D gene unclear. Germline-derived CDR1 and CDR2 are LGHNA and YNFKEQ. V lost 0 bases and J 5 bases, leaving 10 bases between the germline ends. CDR3 length: 15 amino acids. The CDR3 bases are TGTGCCAGCAGCCAAGACGGGGTCCCCAATGAAAAACTGTTTTTT. Its protein is CASSQDGVPNEKLFF.

J is TRBJ1-5 and V is TRBV11-2; TRBD1 matches at 8 bases. The germline CDR1 and CDR2 sequences are SGHAT and FQNNGV. This CDR3 region has 15 residues. The trim removed 5 bases at V and 1 base at J, leaving 4 bases unmatched. This chain's CDR3 is CASSQGAMSNQPQHF. The CDR3 DNA reads as TGTGCCAGCAGCCAGGGGGCTATGAGCAATCAGCCCCAGCATTTT.

V and J are TRBV7-9 and TRBJ2-7; TRBD1 matches at 11 bases. The CDR3 covers 16 residues. The V gene end was trimmed by 5 bases and the J gene end by 2 bases; junction bases not matched to a gene: 8. Germline CDR1 and CDR2: SEHNR and FQNEAQ (reference sequence). The CDR3, as DNA: TGTGCCAGCAGCCCGCCGTTGGGACAGGGGGCCTACGAGCAGTACTTC. It is translated as CASSPPLGQGAYEQYF.

The gene calls are TRBV2 and TRBJ2-2, with D tentatively TRBD2 (5 bases). The CDR3 covers 15 residues. Trimming cost V 2 bases and J 3 bases, with 10 bases left between them. Germline V gives CDR1 SNHLY, CDR2 FYNNEI. CDR3 sequence: CASSEWSSDTGELFF. The CDR3 DNA reads TGTGCCAGCAGTGAATGGAGTAGCGACACCGGGGAGCTGTTTTTT.

The chain employs TRBV7-9 and TRBJ2-3; D unclear. This CDR3 comprises 13 residues. Germline CDR1 is SEHNR and CDR2 is FQNEAQ (reference sequence). V was trimmed by 8 bases and J by 1 base, leaving 10 bases between them. CDR3 region: CASWRMGTDTQYF. The CDR3 DNA reads TGTGCCAGCTGGAGAATGGGCACAGATACGCAGTATTTT.

CDR3 in amino acids: CASSWGAGASNYGYTF. The CDR3 region has the DNA TGTGCCAGCAGTTGGGGCGCGGGGGCCTCTAACTATGGCTACACCTTC. The J gene is TRBJ1-2, the V gene TRBV28; D may be TRBD1 (6 bases). With 4 bases removed from V and 0 bases from J, the gap between germline ends came to 15 bases. The germline CDR1 and CDR2 sequences are MDHEN and SYDVKM. The length of the CDR3 is 16 residues.

This clone came up once. The V and J genes are TRBV15 and TRBJ1-5; maybe TRBD1 (6 bases). The V gene lost 1 base and the J gene lost 6 bases, with 13 bases spanning the gap. CDR3 size: 15 residues. In germline, CDR1 is LNHNV, CDR2 YYDKDF (reference sequence). Here the CDR3 reads CATSRVTGRAQPQHF. The CDR3 DNA follows: TGTGCCACCAGCAGAGTGACAGGCCGGGCTCAGCCCCAGCATTTT. The whole variable domain, filled in from reference TRBV15 and TRBJ1-5, reads DAMVIQNPRYQVTQFGKPVTLSCSQTLNHNVMYWYQQKSSQAPKLLFHYYDKDFNNEADTPDNFQSRRPNTSFCFLDIRSPGLGDTAMYLCATSRVTGRAQPQHFGDGTRLSIL.

The rearrangement joins TRBV28 to TRBJ2-7; 7 bases line up with TRBD2. V trimming: 6 bases; J trimming: 2 bases; junction bases outside the gene matches: 10. Germline CDR1 and CDR2: MDHEN and SYDVKM. The CDR3 runs to 15 residues. The CDR3 DNA sequence: TGTGCCAGCAGGGATGGCTCTAGCGGCGCCTACGAGCAGTACTTC. Translation: CASRDGSSGAYEQYF.

CDR3 in amino acids: CASHGGTGRNEKLFF. In nucleotides, the CDR3 is TGTGCCAGCCACGGGGGGACAGGAAGGAATGAAAAACTGTTTTTT. The chain couples TRBV6-5 to TRBJ1-4, with 8 bases that match TRBD1. CDR3 length: 15 residues. The J segment lost 5 bases and the V segment lost 8 bases, leaving 10 bases of the junction unmatched. CDR1 and CDR2 from the germline V gene are MNHEY and SVGAGI.

This chain uses TRBV5-6 with TRBJ2-7; TRBD2 agrees at 10 bases. CDR1 and CDR2 (germline): SGHDT, YYEEEE. This CDR3 has 17 amino acids. Losses at the gene ends were 2 bases for V and 1 base for J; bases not matched to a gene: 9. DNA of the CDR3: TGTGCCAGCAGCTTCGGACTAGCGGACTACTTATCCTACGAGCAGTACTTC. It translates to CASSFGLADYLSYEQYF.

The chain employs TRBV9 and TRBJ2-1; unclear D gene. Trimming removed 2 bases at V and 2 bases at J, with 8 bases between. This CDR3 contains 14 residues. Germline CDR1 and CDR2: SGDLS and YYNGEE. The CDR3: CASSVEGAYNEQFF. The CDR3 bases are TGTGCCAGCAGCGTGGAAGGAGCCTACAATGAGCAGTTCTTC.

The V call is TRBV6-5, the J call TRBJ2-1, with TRBD2 identical over 8 bases. CDR3 length: 15 residues. CDR1 is MNHEY, CDR2 SVGAGI, per germline. Germline trimming cut 5 bases from V and 7 bases from J; bases unmatched to any gene: 10. CDR3 sequence: CASSVAGGRGNEQFF. CDR3 coding DNA: TGTGCCAGCAGTGTTGCGGGGGGCCGCGGGAATGAGCAGTTCTTC.

This clone was observed a handful of times. The chain combines TRBV19 with TRBJ1-6, with a possible D match to TRBD1 (6 bases). Germline CDR1 is LNHDA and CDR2 is SQIVND (reference sequence). Deletions cut 3 bases from V and 9 bases from J, with 9 bases between. The CDR3 totals 13 residues. CDR3 nucleotides: TGTGCCAGTAGTATCGGCAGGGGTTCACCCCTCCACTTT. Translated: CASSIGRGSPLHF.

The chain combines TRBV6-4 with TRBJ2-1, with 11 bases identical to TRBD2. This CDR3 has 16 residues. J lost 0 bases, V lost 5 bases, and 3 bases had no gene match. Germline CDR1 MRHNA, CDR2 SNTAGT. CDR3: CASSPGLADSYNEQFF. Here the CDR3 DNA reads TGTGCCAGCAGTCCGGGACTAGCGGACTCCTACAATGAGCAGTTCTTC.

The chain employs TRBV5-5 and TRBJ2-7, with D perhaps TRBD2 (5 bases). This CDR3 spans 12 amino acids. Trimming cost V 1 base and J 4 bases, with 6 bases left between them. Germline V gene lookup returns CDR1 SGHKS and CDR2 YYEKEE (reference sequence). The CDR3 sequence is CASSLTGYEQYF. CDR3 bases: TGTGCCAGCAGCTTGACGGGGTACGAGCAGTACTTC.

The V and J genes are TRBV5-6 and TRBJ1-3, with 7 bases lining up with TRBD1. The CDR3 is 15 amino acids. Trimming removed 4 bases from V and 0 bases from J; junction bases left unmatched: 4. Looked up from germline, CDR1 is SGHDT and CDR2 is YYEEEE. The CDR3 loop is CASSNRGVSGNTIYF. As DNA, the CDR3 is TGTGCCAGCAGCAACAGGGGCGTCTCTGGAAACACCATATATTTT.

The chain employs TRBV6-5 and TRBJ1-3; 8 nucleotides match TRBD1. Germline CDR1 MNHEY, CDR2 SVGAGI. Trimming took 0 bases from V and 6 from J; bases not matched to a gene: 4. The CDR3 totals 15 residues. The CDR3 is CASSYSIRGLNTIYF. The CDR3 nucleotides read TGTGCCAGCAGTTACTCAATCAGGGGGCTAAACACCATATATTTT.

The CDR3 nucleotides are TGTGCCAGTAAGTTGGGCCCGGGCAATCAGCCCCAGCATTTT. Translating it yields CASKLGPGNQPQHF. This chain joins TRBV19 and TRBJ1-5; D not certain. The CDR3 covers 14 residues. Germline loops: CDR1 LNHDA, CDR2 SQIVND (reference sequence). Deletions cut 7 bases from V and 2 bases from J, with 12 bases between.

V usage is TRBV15 and J usage is TRBJ2-3; D is unresolved. This CDR3 region has 13 residues. Looked up from germline, CDR1 is LNHNV and CDR2 is YYDKDF (reference sequence). Trimming stripped 9 bases from V and 9 bases from J, with 19 bases between. DNA of the CDR3: TGTGCCACGGGTGGCGACGGAGTAGACACGCAGTATTTT. Protein: CATGGDGVDTQYF.

This rearrangement joins TRBV9 to TRBJ2-3; TRBD1 aligns across 9 bases. Germline V gene data show CDR1 as SGDLS and CDR2 as YYNGEE. V was pared by 3 bases and J by 1 base, with 6 bases of the junction left unmatched. This CDR3 has 16 amino acids. This CDR3 is CASSDTGDRGTDTQYF. CDR3 coding DNA: TGTGCCAGCAGCGACACCGGGGACAGGGGCACAGATACGCAGTATTTT.

The V and J genes are TRBV30 and TRBJ2-7; D tentatively fits TRBD1 or TRBD2 (6 bases each). CDR1 and CDR2 from the germline V gene are GTSNPN and SVGIG (reference sequence). This CDR3 is built from 11 residues. Deletions cut 5 bases from V and 4 bases from J, with 9 bases between. The CDR3 is CAWGGPYEQYF. CDR3 bases: TGTGCCTGGGGGGGGCCGTACGAGCAGTACTTC.

The chain recombines TRBV6-6 with TRBJ2-1; 13 bases agree with TRBD2. CDR3 size: 16 residues. With V trimmed by 11 bases and J by 0 bases, 7 bases remained unmatched. CDR1 and CDR2 (germline): MNHNY, SVGAGI (reference sequence). CDR3 sequence: CAESLAGGSSYNEQFF. The DNA for the CDR3 is TGTGCCGAGTCACTAGCGGGGGGGAGCTCCTACAATGAGCAGTTCTTC.

CDR3 amino acids: CSARRTRDSGTGELFF. The CDR3 DNA follows: TGCAGCGCACGACGGACCAGGGATTCAGGCACCGGGGAGCTGTTTTTT. V usage is TRBV29-1 and J usage is TRBJ2-2; D possibly corresponds to TRBD1 (5 bases). The CDR3 runs 16 residues. With 7 bases removed from V and 4 bases from J, the gap between germline ends came to 22 bases. In germline, CDR1 is SQVTM, CDR2 ANQGSEA.

The V and J genes are TRBV9 and TRBJ1-3; TRBD1 might be the D (5 bases). This CDR3 has 15 residues. Between the trimmed V and J ends, which lost 0 bases and 2 bases, there was a span of 9 bases. Germline CDR1 and CDR2: SGDLS and YYNGEE. In nucleotides, the CDR3 is TGTGCCAGCAGCGTAGGGGCAGGGCCTGGAAACACCATATATTTT. This gives the protein CASSVGAGPGNTIYF.